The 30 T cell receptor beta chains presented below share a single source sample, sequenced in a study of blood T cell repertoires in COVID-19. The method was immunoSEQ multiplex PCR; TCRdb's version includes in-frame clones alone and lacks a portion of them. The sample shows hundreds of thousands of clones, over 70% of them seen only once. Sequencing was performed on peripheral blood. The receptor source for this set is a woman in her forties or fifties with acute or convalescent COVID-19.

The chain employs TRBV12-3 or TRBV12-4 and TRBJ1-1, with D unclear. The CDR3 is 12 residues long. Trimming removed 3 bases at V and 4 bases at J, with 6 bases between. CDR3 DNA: TGTGCCAGCAGTTTTCTTTCCACTGAAGCTTTCTTT. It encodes CASSFLSTEAFF.

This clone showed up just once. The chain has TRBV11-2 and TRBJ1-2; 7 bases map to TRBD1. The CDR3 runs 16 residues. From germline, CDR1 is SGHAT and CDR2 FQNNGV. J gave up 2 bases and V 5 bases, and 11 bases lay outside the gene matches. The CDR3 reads CASSQNSRDRNYGYTF. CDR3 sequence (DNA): TGTGCCAGCAGCCAAAACAGCCGGGACAGAAACTATGGCTACACCTTC.

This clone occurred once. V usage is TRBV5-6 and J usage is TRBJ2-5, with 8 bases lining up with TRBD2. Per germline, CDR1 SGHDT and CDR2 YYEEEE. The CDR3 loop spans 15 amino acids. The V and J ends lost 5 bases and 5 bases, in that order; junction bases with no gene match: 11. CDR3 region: CASRPGLAAPETQYF. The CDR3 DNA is TGTGCCAGCAGACCCGGACTAGCCGCGCCTGAGACCCAGTACTTC.

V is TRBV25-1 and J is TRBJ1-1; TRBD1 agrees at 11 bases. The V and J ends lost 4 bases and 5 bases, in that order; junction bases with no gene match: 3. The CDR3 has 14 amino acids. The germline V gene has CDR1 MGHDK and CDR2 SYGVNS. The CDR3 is CASSVGTGGTEAFF. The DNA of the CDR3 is TGTGCCAGCAGTGTGGGGACAGGGGGTACTGAAGCTTTCTTT.

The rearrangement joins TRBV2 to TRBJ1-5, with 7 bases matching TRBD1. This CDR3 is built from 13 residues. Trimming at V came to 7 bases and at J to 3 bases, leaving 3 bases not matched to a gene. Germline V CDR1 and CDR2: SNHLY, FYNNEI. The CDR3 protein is CASKQGINQPQHF. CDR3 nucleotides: TGTGCCAGCAAACAGGGGATCAATCAGCCCCAGCATTTT.

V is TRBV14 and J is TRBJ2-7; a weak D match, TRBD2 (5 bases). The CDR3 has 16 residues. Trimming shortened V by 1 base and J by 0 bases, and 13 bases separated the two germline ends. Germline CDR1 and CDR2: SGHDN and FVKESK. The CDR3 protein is CASSQGLDSFSYEQYF. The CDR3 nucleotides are TGTGCCAGCAGCCAAGGATTGGACTCCTTCTCCTACGAGCAGTACTTC.

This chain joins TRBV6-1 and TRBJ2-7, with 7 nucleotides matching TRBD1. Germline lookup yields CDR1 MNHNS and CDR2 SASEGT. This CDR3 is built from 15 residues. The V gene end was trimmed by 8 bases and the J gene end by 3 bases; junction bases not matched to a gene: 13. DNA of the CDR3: TGTGCCAGCGTTACAGGGGCCGCTGGGGTCTACGAGCAGTACTTC. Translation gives CASVTGAAGVYEQYF.

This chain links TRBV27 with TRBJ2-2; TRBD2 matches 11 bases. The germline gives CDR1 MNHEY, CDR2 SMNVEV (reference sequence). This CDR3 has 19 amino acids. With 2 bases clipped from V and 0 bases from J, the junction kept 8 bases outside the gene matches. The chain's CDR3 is CASSLLMTLAGANTGELFF. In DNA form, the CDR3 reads TGTGCCAGCAGTTTACTGATGACACTAGCGGGAGCGAACACCGGGGAGCTGTTTTTT.

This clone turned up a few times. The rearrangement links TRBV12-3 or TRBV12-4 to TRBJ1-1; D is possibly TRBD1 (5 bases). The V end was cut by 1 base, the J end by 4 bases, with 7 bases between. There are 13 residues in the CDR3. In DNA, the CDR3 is TGTGCCAGCAGTTTAGGACAGCTCACTGAAGCTTTCTTT. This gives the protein CASSLGQLTEAFF.

The CDR3 sequence is CASSGRAGVGNEQFF. For the CDR3, the DNA is TGTGCCAGTAGTGGTAGAGCGGGAGTTGGCAATGAGCAGTTCTTC. The gene calls are TRBV19 and TRBJ2-1; 8 nucleotides line up with TRBD2. Germline V lookup: CDR1 LNHDA, CDR2 SQIVND (reference sequence). V lost 5 bases and J lost 6; bases outside the gene matches: 9. There are 15 residues in the CDR3.

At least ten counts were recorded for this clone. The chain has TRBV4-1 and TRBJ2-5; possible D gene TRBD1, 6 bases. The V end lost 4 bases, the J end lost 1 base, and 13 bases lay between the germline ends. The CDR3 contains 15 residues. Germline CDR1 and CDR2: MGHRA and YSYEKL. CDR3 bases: TGCGCCAGCAGCCCATCCGACAGGTTCCAAGAGACCCAGTACTTC. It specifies CASSPSDRFQETQYF.

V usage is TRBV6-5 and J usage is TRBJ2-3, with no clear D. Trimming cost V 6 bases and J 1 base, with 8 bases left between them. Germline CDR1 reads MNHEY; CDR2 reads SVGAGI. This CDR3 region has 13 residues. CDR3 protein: CASRLFGTDTQYF. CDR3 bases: TGTGCCAGCAGACTTTTCGGCACAGATACGCAGTATTTT.

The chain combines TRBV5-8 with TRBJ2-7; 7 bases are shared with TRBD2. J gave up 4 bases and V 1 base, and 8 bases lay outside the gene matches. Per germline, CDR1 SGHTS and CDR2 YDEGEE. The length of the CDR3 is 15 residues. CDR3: CASSLSAGVVYEQYF. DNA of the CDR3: TGTGCCAGCAGCTTGTCGGCGGGGGTGGTGTACGAGCAGTACTTC.

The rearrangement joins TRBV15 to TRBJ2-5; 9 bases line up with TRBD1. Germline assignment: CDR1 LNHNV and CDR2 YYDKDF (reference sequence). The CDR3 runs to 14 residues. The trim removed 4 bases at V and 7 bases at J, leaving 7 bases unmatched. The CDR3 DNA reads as TGTGCCACCAGCACTGGGACAGGGACCGGGACCCAGTACTTC. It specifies CATSTGTGTGTQYF.

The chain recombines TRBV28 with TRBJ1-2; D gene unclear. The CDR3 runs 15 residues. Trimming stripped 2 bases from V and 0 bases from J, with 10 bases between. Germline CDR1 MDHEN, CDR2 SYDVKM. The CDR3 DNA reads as TGTGCCAGCAGTTTAGGACTAGGCCCTAACTATGGCTACACCTTC. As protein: CASSLGLGPNYGYTF.

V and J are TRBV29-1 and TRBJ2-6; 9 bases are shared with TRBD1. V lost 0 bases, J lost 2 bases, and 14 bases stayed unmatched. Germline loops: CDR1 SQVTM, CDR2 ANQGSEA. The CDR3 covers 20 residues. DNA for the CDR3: TGCAGCGTTGAAGAGGTTAAAATGGGACAGGGTGCTACTGGGGCCAACGTCCTGACTTTC. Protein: CSVEEVKMGQGATGANVLTF.

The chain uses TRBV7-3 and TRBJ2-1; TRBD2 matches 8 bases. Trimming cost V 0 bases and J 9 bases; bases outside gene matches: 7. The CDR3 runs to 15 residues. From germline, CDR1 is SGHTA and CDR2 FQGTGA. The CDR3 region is CASSLTSGMYREQFF. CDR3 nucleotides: TGTGCCAGCAGCTTAACTAGCGGGATGTACCGTGAGCAGTTCTTC.

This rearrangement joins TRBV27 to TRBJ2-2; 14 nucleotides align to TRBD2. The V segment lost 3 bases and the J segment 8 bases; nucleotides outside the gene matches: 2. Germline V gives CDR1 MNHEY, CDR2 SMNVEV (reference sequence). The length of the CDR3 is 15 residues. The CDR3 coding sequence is TGTGCCAGCAGTTTGGGACTAGCGGGAGAAGGGGAGCTGTTTTTT. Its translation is CASSLGLAGEGELFF.

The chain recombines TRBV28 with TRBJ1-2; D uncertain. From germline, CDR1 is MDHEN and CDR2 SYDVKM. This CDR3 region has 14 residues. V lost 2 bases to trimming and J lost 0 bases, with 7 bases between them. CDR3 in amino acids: CASSLGRANYGYTF. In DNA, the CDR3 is TGTGCCAGCAGTTTAGGGAGAGCTAACTATGGCTACACCTTC.

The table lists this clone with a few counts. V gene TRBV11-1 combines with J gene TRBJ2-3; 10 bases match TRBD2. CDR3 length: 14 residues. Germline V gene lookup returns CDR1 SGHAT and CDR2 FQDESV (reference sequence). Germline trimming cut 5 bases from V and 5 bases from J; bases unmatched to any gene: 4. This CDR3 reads CASSPSGSGDTQYF. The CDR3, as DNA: TGTGCCAGCAGCCCTAGCGGGAGTGGAGATACGCAGTATTTT.

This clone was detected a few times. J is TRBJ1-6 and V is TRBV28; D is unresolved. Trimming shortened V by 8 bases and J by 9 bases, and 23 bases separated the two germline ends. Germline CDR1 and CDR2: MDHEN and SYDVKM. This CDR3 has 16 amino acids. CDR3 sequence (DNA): TGTGCCAGCGATAGATCCCATGGTCGCGCGCCTTCACCCCTCCACTTT. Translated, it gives CASDRSHGRAPSPLHF.

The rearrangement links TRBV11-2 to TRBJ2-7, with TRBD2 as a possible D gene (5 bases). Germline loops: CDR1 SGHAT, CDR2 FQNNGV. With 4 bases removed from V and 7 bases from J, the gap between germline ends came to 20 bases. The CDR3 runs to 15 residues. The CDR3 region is CASSSFSSGGREQYF. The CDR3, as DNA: TGTGCCAGCAGCTCCTTCAGCAGCGGCGGTCGGGAGCAGTACTTC.

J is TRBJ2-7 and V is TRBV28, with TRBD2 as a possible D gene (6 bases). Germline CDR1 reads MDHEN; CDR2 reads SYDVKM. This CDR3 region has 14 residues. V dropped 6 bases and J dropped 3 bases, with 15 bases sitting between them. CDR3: CASRNSRGIYEQYF. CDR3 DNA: TGTGCCAGCAGGAACTCACGGGGGATCTACGAGCAGTACTTC.

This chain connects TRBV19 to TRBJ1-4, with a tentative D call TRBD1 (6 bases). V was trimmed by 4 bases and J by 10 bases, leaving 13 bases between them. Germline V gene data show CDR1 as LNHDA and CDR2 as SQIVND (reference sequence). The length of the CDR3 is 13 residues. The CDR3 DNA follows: TGTGCCAGTAGTACTCGGGACAACCGAAAACTGTTTTTT. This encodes CASSTRDNRKLFF. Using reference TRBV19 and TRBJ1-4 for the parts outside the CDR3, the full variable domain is DGGITQSPKYLFRKEGQNVTLSCEQNLNHDAMYWYRQDPGQGLRLIYYSQIVNDFQKGDIAEGYSVSREKKESFPLTVTSAQKNPTAFYLCASSTRDNRKLFFGSGTQLSVL.

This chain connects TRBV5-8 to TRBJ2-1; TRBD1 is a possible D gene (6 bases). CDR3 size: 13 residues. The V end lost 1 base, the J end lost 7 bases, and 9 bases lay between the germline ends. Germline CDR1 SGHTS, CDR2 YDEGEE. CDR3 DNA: TGTGCCAGCAGCTTGCAGGGGAAGAATGAGCAGTTCTTC. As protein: CASSLQGKNEQFF. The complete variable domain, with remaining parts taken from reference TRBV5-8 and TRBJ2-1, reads EAGVTQSPTHLIKTRGQQATLRCSPISGHTSVYWYQQALGLGLQFLLWYDEGEERNRGNFPPRFSGRQFPNYSSELNVNALELEDSALYLCASSLQGKNEQFFGPGTRLTVL.

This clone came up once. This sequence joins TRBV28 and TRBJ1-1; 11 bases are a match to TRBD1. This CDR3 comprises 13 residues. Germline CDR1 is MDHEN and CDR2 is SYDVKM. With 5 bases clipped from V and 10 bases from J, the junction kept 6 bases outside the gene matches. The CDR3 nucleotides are TGTGCCAGCAGTCAAGGGACAGGGGGGGGAGCTTTCTTT. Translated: CASSQGTGGGAFF.

The CDR3 is CASSLGEGKPQHF. The CDR3 nucleotides read TGCGCCAGCAGCTTGGGGGAGGGGAAGCCCCAGCATTTT. This rearrangement joins TRBV5-1 to TRBJ1-5; D possibly corresponds to TRBD1 (5 bases). The CDR3 is 13 amino acids. Germline assignment: CDR1 SGHRS and CDR2 YFSETQ. V lost 0 bases, J lost 8 bases, and 9 bases lay in between.

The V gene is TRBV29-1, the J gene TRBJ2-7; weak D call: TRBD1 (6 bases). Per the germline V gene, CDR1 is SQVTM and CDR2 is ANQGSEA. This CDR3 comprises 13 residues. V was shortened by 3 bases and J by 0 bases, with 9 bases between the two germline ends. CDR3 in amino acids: CSVDRGHSYEQYF. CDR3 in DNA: TGCAGCGTTGACAGGGGCCACTCCTACGAGCAGTACTTC.

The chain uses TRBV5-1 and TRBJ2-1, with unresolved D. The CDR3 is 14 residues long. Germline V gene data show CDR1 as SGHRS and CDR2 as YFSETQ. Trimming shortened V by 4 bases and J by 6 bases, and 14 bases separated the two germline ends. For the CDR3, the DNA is TGCGCCAGCAGCCCTCTCGCCTCTACCAATGAGCAGTTCTTC. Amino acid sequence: CASSPLASTNEQFF.

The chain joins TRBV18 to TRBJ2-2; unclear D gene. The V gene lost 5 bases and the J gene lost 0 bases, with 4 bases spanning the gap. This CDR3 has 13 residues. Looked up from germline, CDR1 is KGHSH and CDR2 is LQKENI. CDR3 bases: TGTGCCAGCTCAATCGCGAACACCGGGGAGCTGTTTTTT. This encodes CASSIANTGELFF.